These 3 T cell receptor beta chains came from one sample sequenced in a study of cytotoxic CD8 clonotypes in ibrutinib-treated CLL. Sequenced by immunoSEQ multiplex PCR; TCRdb stores in-frame clones only, minus some. This sample has about 130,000 clones, with around four fifths found just once. The sequences come from PBMCs, collected after 24 months of ibrutinib treatment. Receptors originate from a human donor with chronic lymphocytic leukemia.

The chain recombines TRBV30 with TRBJ2-7, with 7 nucleotides matching TRBD1. CDR3 length equals 13 residues. V dropped 4 bases and J dropped 8; count of bases not matched to a gene: 11. CDR1 is GTSNPN, CDR2 SVGIG, per germline (reference sequence). The CDR3: CAWKGTDRGKQYF. The CDR3 DNA reads TGTGCCTGGAAAGGGACAGACAGAGGGAAGCAGTACTTC.

V gene TRBV19 combines with J gene TRBJ1-4, with TRBD1 matching over 7 bases. Germline V CDR1 and CDR2: LNHDA, SQIVND (reference sequence). The CDR3 runs to 15 residues. V shed 3 bases, J shed 0 bases, and the junction held 1 base outside the gene matches. This CDR3 is CASSITGATNEKLFF. CDR3 nucleotides: TGTGCCAGTAGTATCACAGGGGCAACTAATGAAAAACTGTTTTTT.

The chain combines TRBV5-5 with TRBJ1-2, with D uncertain. V lost 3 bases, J lost 5 bases, and 17 bases lay in between. The CDR3 runs to 15 residues. The germline V gene encodes CDR1 SGHKS and CDR2 YYEKEE (reference sequence). This CDR3 is CASSYGPAARYGYTF. CDR3 sequence (DNA): TGTGCCAGCAGCTACGGACCCGCCGCTCGGTATGGCTACACCTTC. The full variable domain, in which reference TRBV5-5 and TRBJ1-2 provide the parts outside the CDR3, is DAGVTQSPTHLIKTRGQQVTLRCSPISGHKSVSWYQQVLGQGPQFIFQYYEKEERGRGNFPDRFSARQFPNYSSELNVNALLLGDSALYLCASSYGPAARYGYTFGSGTRLTVV.